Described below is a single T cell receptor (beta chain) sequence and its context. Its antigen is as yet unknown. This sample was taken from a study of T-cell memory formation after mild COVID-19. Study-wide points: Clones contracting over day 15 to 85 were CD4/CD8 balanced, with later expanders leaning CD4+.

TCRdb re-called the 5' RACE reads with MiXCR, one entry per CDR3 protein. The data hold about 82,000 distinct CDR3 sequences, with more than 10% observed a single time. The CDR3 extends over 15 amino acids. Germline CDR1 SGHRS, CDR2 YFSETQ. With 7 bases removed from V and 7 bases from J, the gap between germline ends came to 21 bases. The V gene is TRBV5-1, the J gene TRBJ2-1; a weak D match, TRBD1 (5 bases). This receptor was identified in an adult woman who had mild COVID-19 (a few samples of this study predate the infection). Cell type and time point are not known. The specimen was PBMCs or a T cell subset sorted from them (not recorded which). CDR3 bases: TGCGCCAGCGAGAAGCAGGACATAACCGAAAATGAGCAGTTCTTC. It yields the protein CASEKQDITENEQFF.